The following is a T cell receptor (beta chain) sequence with its context. Its antigen is currently unknown. This entry belongs to a study of T-cell memory formation after mild COVID-19. Study-wide results and caveats: Shrinking CD4+ clones resided mostly in CM and EM, and CD8+ ones in EMRA.

This CDR3 is built from 15 residues. In germline, CDR1 is MNHEY, CDR2 SVGAGI. With 8 bases clipped from V and 3 bases from J, the junction kept 9 bases outside the gene matches. TCRdb re-analysed the 5' RACE reads in MiXCR, keeping a single row per CDR3 protein. The data show more than 250,000 distinct CDR3 sequences, approximately 15% seen once. V gene TRBV6-5 combines with J gene TRBJ2-5; 10 bases are a match to TRBD2. The sequenced sample was PBMCs or a T cell subset sorted from them (not recorded which). This sequence originates from a man between 18 and 29 years old who had mild COVID-19 (a few samples of this study predate the infection). Cell type and time point are not known. DNA of the CDR3: TGTGCCAGCGGTAGGCCTAGCGGGGGAGAAGAGACCCAGTACTTC. Its translation: CASGRPSGGEETQYF.